A selection of T cell receptor beta chains follows, all from one sample in a study of early stage breast cancer tumors. Libraries were prepared by immunoSEQ multiplex PCR; TCRdb keeps only in-frame clonotypes and omits some of them. The data hold about 38,000 clones, with over 65% observed a single time. The sample was blood. Receptors were obtained from a person between 55 and 70 years old with breast cancer. Both conserved end residues are part of each CDR3. The D gene is left open where the match is weak. The size of a clone is reported for some rows only, either as once, few or many, or as a class for expanded clones.

abundance	j_gene	d_gene	v_gene	CDR3nt	CDR3aa
NA	TRBJ2-7	NA	TRBV15	TGTGCCACCAGCAGAGATACGGGGGCGGGGTACGAGCAGTACTTC	CATSRDTGAGYEQYF
NA	TRBJ2-1	TRBD1	TRBV30	TGTGCCTGGAGTCCGGGACAGGGACTCTACAATGAGCAGTTCTTC	CAWSPGQGLYNEQFF
NA	TRBJ1-4	TRBD1	TRBV4-1	TGCGCCAGCAGCACGCGGGGCCCCGGGACAGATAATGAAAAACTGTTTTTT	CASSTRGPGTDNEKLFF
NA	TRBJ2-7	NA	TRBV5-1	TGCGCCAGCAGCTCCCGGGACGGAACCTACGAGCAGTACTTC	CASSSRDGTYEQYF
NA	TRBJ1-5	NA	TRBV5-1	TGCGCCAGCCGAAAAGATAGCAATCAGCCCCAGCATTTT	CASRKDSNQPQHF
NA	TRBJ1-2	NA	TRBV13	TGTGCCAGCAGCTTAGAGGACTATGGCTACACCTTC	CASSLEDYGYTF
NA	TRBJ2-7	TRBD1	TRBV11-1	TGTGCCAGCAGCTTTGGCGGACAGGGGGTATATCAGTACTTC	CASSFGGQGVYQYF
once	TRBJ1-5	NA	TRBV6-1	TGTGCCAGCAGTCCTGTCGGTAACAATCAGCCCCAGCATTTT	CASSPVGNNQPQHF
NA	TRBJ1-5	NA	TRBV27	TGTGCCAGCACCGGCAATCAGCCCCAGCATTTT	CASTGNQPQHF
NA	TRBJ2-2	TRBD2	TRBV4-1	TGCGCCAGCAGTCCGAGGCTAGCGGGGGTACTCGGGGAGCTGTTTTTT	CASSPRLAGVLGELFF